This T cell receptor (beta chain) was profiled in a study of T cells in Graves' hyperthyroidism and ophthalmopathy. The CDR3 length is 11 residues. The germline V gene encodes CDR1 SQVTM and CDR2 ANQGSEA. V was pared by 4 bases and J by 6 bases, with 9 bases between. Amplification of TCR beta CDR3 regions used RNA as the template. The study used the HTBI primer set for a first-round RT-PCR of the TCR CDR3. TCRdb independently ran MiXCR on the multiplex PCR reads; one entry per CDR3 protein. The table lists 500,000 or so distinct CDR3 sequences, over 15% of them singletons. The rearrangement joins TRBV29-1 to TRBJ1-1; maybe TRBD1 (5 bases). Sequencing was carried out using blood. The TCR sequence derives from a woman between 18 and 29 years old with Graves' ophthalmopathy. The CDR3 nucleotides are TGCAGCGTTGCGGGGCACGCTGAAGCTTTCTTT. It translates to CSVAGHAEAFF.